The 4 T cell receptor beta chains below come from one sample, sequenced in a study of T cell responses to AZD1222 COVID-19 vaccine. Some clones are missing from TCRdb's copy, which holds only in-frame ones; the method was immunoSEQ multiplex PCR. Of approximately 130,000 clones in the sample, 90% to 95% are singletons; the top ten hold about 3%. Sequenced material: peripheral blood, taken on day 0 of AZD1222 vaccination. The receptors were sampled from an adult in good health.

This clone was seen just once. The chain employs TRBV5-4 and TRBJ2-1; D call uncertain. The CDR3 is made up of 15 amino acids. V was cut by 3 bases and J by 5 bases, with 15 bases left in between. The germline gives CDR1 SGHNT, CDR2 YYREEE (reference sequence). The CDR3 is CASSSTEYKNNEQFF. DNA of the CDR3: TGTGCCAGCAGCTCTACTGAATACAAAAACAATGAGCAGTTCTTC.

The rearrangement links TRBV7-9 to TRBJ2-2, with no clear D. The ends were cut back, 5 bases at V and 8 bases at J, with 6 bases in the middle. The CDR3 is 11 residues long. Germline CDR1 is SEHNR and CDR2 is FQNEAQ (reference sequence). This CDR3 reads CASSLKGELFF. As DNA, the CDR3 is TGTGCCAGCAGCCTTAAGGGGGAGCTGTTTTTT.

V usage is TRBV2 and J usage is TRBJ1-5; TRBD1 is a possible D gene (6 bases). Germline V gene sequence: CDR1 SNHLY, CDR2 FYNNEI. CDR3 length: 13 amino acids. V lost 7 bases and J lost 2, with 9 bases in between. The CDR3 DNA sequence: TGTGCCAGCACGGGACAAGGCAATCAGCCCCAGCATTTT. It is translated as CASTGQGNQPQHF. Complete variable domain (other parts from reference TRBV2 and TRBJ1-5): EPEVTQTPSHQVTQMGQEVILRCVPISNHLYFYWYRQILGQKVEFLVSFYNNEISEKSEIFDDQFSVERPDGSNFTLKIRSTKLEDSAMYFCASTGQGNQPQHFGDGTRLSIL.

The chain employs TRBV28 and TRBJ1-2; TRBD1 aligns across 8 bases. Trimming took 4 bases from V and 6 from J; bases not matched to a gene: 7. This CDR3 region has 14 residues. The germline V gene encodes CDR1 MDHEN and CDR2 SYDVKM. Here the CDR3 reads CASSYRTGRNGYTF. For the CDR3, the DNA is TGTGCCAGCAGTTATAGGACAGGGAGGAATGGCTACACCTTC.